This entry concerns a single TCR beta chain. Its antigen is unknown. The data stem from a study of cytomegalovirus exposure and HLA in healthy donors. This CDR3 comprises 15 residues. From germline, CDR1 is MNHEY and CDR2 SMNVEV (reference sequence). V was clipped by 2 bases and J by 4 bases, with 13 bases between them. Findings and limits, study-wide: The study flagged approximately 180 TCR beta chains as cytomegalovirus-associated.

Sequenced by immunoSEQ multiplex PCR; TCRdb stores in-frame clones only, minus some. Altogether some 170,000 clones are present, approximately 96% being singletons, with the ten largest covering around 0.9%. The chain links TRBV27 to TRBJ2-3; possibly TRBD2 for D (6 bases). The origin of this receptor is a woman aged 18 to 35 in good health and CMV-seronegative. The material sequenced was PBMCs. Here the CDR3 reads CASSLRQGGADTQYF. The CDR3 nucleotides read TGTGCCAGCAGTTTAAGGCAGGGCGGGGCAGATACGCAGTATTTT.